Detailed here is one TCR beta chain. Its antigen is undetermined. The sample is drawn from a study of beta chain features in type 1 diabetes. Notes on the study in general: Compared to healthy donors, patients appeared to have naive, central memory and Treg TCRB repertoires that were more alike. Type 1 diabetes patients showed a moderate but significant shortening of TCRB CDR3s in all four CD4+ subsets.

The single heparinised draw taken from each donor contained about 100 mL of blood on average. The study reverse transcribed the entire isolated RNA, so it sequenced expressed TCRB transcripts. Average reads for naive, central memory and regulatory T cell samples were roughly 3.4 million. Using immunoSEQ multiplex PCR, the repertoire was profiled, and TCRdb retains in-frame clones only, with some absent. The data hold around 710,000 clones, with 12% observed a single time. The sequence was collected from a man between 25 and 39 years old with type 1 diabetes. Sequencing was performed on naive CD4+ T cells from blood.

The CDR3 loop reads CASSAPPGWTEAFF. In DNA, the CDR3 is TGTGCCAGCAGTGCCCCCCCGGGTTGGACTGAAGCTTTCTTT. This rearrangement joins TRBV25-1 to TRBJ1-1, with unresolved D. The CDR3 has 14 residues. Trimming pared 4 bases from V and 5 bases from J, leaving 14 bases between. The germline CDR1 and CDR2 sequences are MGHDK and SYGVNS.